Presented here are 20 T cell receptor beta chains from one specimen sequenced in a study of neoadjuvant anti-PD-1 for oral cavity cancer. The data were produced by immunoSEQ multiplex PCR, yet TCRdb's version contains in-frame clones alone and is incomplete. Among approximately 8,000 clones listed, around 53% were seen once. Source: tumor tissue, taken before nivolumab (anti-PD-1) treatment. The receptor set was obtained from a person aged 35 to 85 with oral cavity squamous cell carcinoma.

This rearrangement joins TRBV27 to TRBJ1-3; possibly TRBD1 for D (5 bases). CDR3 size: 15 residues. The V gene lost 3 bases and the J gene lost 4 bases, with 13 bases spanning the gap. Per the germline V gene, CDR1 is MNHEY and CDR2 is SMNVEV (reference sequence). CDR3 in DNA: TGTGCCAGCAGTTTGTACCCAGGGTACGGAAACACCATATATTTT. It is translated as CASSLYPGYGNTIYF.

This clone was counted a single time. The chain is built from TRBV6-1 and TRBJ2-5; D may be TRBD1 or TRBD2 (7 bases each). The CDR3 length is 16 residues. CDR1 MNHNS and CDR2 SASEGT come from the germline V gene. V lost 2 bases and J lost 4, with 17 bases in between. The CDR3 spells CASSEQGGGRGETQYF. The CDR3 nucleotides are TGTGCCAGCAGTGAACAAGGGGGCGGGAGAGGAGAGACCCAGTACTTC.

By sample fraction, this clone is medium-sized. The chain couples TRBV7-3 to TRBJ2-3; the D gene is possibly TRBD2 (6 bases). CDR3 length equals 15 residues. Germline assignment: CDR1 SGHTA and CDR2 FQGTGA. Between the trimmed V and J ends, which lost 2 bases and 3 bases, there was a span of 12 bases. The CDR3 loop reads CASSLGVSGTDTQYF. The CDR3, as DNA: TGTGCCAGCAGCTTAGGGGTTAGCGGAACAGATACGCAGTATTTT.

The chain employs TRBV5-4 and TRBJ2-1; no reliable D call. From germline, CDR1 is SGHNT and CDR2 YYREEE (reference sequence). The germline V and J ends were trimmed by 0 bases and 6 bases, with 13 bases remaining between them. There are 15 residues in the CDR3. CDR3 nucleotide sequence: TGTGCCAGCAGCTTGGGGGGTGGACCTTCCAATGAGCAGTTCTTC. Translating it yields CASSLGGGPSNEQFF.

This clone has only a few counts. The chain joins TRBV6-1 to TRBJ2-7, with D tentatively TRBD2 (7 bases). The V gene's germline CDR1 is MNHNS and CDR2 SASEGT. Trimming took off 3 bases at V and 0 bases at J, with 15 bases between the two ends. This CDR3 spans 16 amino acids. CDR3 sequence: CASSDLGGESSYEQYF. The CDR3 nucleotides are TGTGCCAGCAGTGATCTAGGGGGGGAGAGCTCCTACGAGCAGTACTTC.

This sequence joins TRBV5-1 and TRBJ1-1, with D possibly being TRBD1 (6 bases). The germline V gene encodes CDR1 SGHRS and CDR2 YFSETQ. Trimming stripped 3 bases from V and 5 bases from J, with 11 bases between. The CDR3 is 13 residues long. CDR3 DNA sequence: TGCGCCAGCAGCTCCACAGGGTGGACTGAAGCTTTCTTT. This codes for CASSSTGWTEAFF. Looking up the rest from reference TRBV5-1 and TRBJ1-1 gives the full variable domain: KAGVTQTPRYLIKTRGQQVTLSCSPISGHRSVSWYQQTPGQGLQFLFEYFSETQRNKGNFPGRFSGRQFSNSRSEMNVSTLELGDSALYLCASSSTGWTEAFFGQGTRLTVV.

This clone was counted between two and nine times. For the CDR3, the DNA is TGTGCCAGCAGCAAACCCACGAGACTAGCGAGACGCTACGAGCAGTACTTC. Translating gives CASSKPTRLARRYEQYF. The genes are TRBV21-1 and TRBJ2-7; the table gives TRBD2 as D, unverified against the DNA. TRBV21-1 is a listed pseudogene. The CDR3 consists of 17 residues.

This clone was counted only a few times. V usage is TRBV9 and J usage is TRBJ2-1; 12 bases fit TRBD2. Trimming removed 0 bases from V and 13 bases from J; junction bases left unmatched: 11. From germline, CDR1 is SGDLS and CDR2 YYNGEE. There are 16 residues in the CDR3. DNA for the CDR3: TGTGCCAGCAGCGTAGAGGCTAGCGGGAGGGCCGACCTACAGTTCTTC. Translation: CASSVEASGRADLQFF.

The CDR3 bases are TGTGCCAGCAGTACCCGGACAGGGAGAGAGACCCAGTACTTC. This translates into CASSTRTGRETQYF. The chain combines TRBV28 with TRBJ2-5; 8 bases agree with TRBD1. The CDR3 sequence is 14 residues long. Trimming at V came to 5 bases and at J to 4 bases, leaving 6 bases not matched to a gene. Germline V gene data show CDR1 as MDHEN and CDR2 as SYDVKM.

The genes are TRBV6-1 and TRBJ1-2; D is unresolved. V was shortened by 4 bases and J by 3 bases, with 6 bases between the two germline ends. This CDR3 comprises 12 residues. Germline V gene data show CDR1 as MNHNS and CDR2 as SASEGT. This chain's CDR3 is CASSADYYGYTF. The CDR3 DNA reads as TGTGCCAGCAGTGCTGACTACTATGGCTACACCTTC.

The chain has TRBV5-4 and TRBJ2-3; the D is unclear. Germline V lookup: CDR1 SGHNT, CDR2 YYREEE (reference sequence). The V end lost 4 bases, the J end lost 2 bases, and 17 bases lay between the germline ends. The CDR3 consists of 16 residues. The DNA for the CDR3 is TGTGCCAGCAGCACTGGGAACCCCGCTTTCACAGATACGCAGTATTTT. Translating gives CASSTGNPAFTDTQYF. The variable domain in full, with the rest retrieved from reference TRBV5-4 and TRBJ2-3, is ETGVTQSPTHLIKTRGQQVTLRCSSQSGHNTVSWYQQALGQGPQFIFQYYREEENGRGNFPPRFSGLQFPNYSSELNVNALELDDSALYLCASSTGNPAFTDTQYFGPGTRLTVL.

The J gene is TRBJ1-1, the V gene TRBV7-6, with TRBD1 as a possible D gene (5 bases). With 3 bases removed from V and 6 bases from J, the gap between germline ends came to 11 bases. The CDR3 is made up of 13 amino acids. Germline CDR1 reads SGHVS; CDR2 reads FNYEAQ. The CDR3 sequence is CASSFGGKSEAFF. The DNA of the CDR3 is TGTGCCAGCAGCTTCGGGGGAAAGTCTGAAGCTTTCTTT.

The V gene is TRBV9, the J gene TRBJ2-2, with 8 nucleotides matching TRBD2. CDR3 size: 17 residues. Germline trimming cut 0 bases from V and 5 bases from J; bases unmatched to any gene: 9. Germline-derived CDR1 and CDR2 are SGDLS and YYNGEE. CDR3 DNA: TGTGCCAGCAGCGTAGGGGCGGGGGGCGCCGGGACCGGGGAGCTGTTTTTT. Its protein product is CASSVGAGGAGTGELFF.

This clone showed up just a few times. The rearrangement joins TRBV9 to TRBJ2-1; a possible D gene is TRBD1 (6 bases). Germline CDR1 SGDLS, CDR2 YYNGEE. Trimming shortened V by 3 bases and J by 7 bases, and 17 bases separated the two germline ends. This CDR3 is built from 15 residues. The CDR3: CASSAQLGALNEQFF. CDR3 nucleotide sequence: TGTGCCAGCAGCGCACAGCTGGGGGCCTTAAATGAGCAGTTCTTC.

This chain connects TRBV29-1 to TRBJ2-2; no clear D. CDR3 length equals 11 residues. The germline CDR1 and CDR2 sequences are SQVTM and ANQGSEA. V shed 4 bases and J shed 6 bases, with 6 bases lying between them. As DNA, the CDR3 is TGCAGCGTTGCCGCACCCGGGGAGCTGTTTTTT. Translated: CSVAAPGELFF.

The V gene is TRBV19, the J gene TRBJ2-4; tentative D call: TRBD1 (6 bases). Looked up from germline, CDR1 is LNHDA and CDR2 is SQIVND (reference sequence). Trimming shortened V by 6 bases and J by 5 bases, and 14 bases separated the two germline ends. CDR3 length: 14 residues. The CDR3 spells CASSLGAVENIQYF. As DNA, the CDR3 is TGTGCCAGTAGCTTGGGGGCTGTAGAAAACATTCAGTACTTC.

The rearrangement uses TRBV19 and TRBJ2-2; D tentatively fits TRBD1 or TRBD2 (5 bases each). V shed 4 bases and J shed 5 bases, with 11 bases lying between them. Germline V CDR1 and CDR2: LNHDA, SQIVND (reference sequence). The CDR3 is made up of 14 amino acids. The chain's CDR3 is CASSSGTSTGELFF. CDR3 nucleotide sequence: TGTGCCAGTAGTAGTGGGACCTCAACCGGGGAGCTGTTTTTT.

The chain carries TRBV18 and TRBJ2-5; tentative D call: TRBD1 (7 bases). Trimming cost V 3 bases and J 1 base, with 12 bases left between them. The CDR3 sequence is 15 residues long. The V gene's germline CDR1 is KGHSH and CDR2 LQKENI. Here the CDR3 reads CASSPGGQSQETQYF. In DNA form, the CDR3 reads TGTGCCAGCTCACCGGGGGGACAGAGCCAAGAGACCCAGTACTTC.

The CDR3 region has the DNA TGTGCCAGCTCACCACCTGGGACTGTCGTTCAGCCCCAGCATTTT. It specifies CASSPPGTVVQPQHF. V usage is TRBV18 and J usage is TRBJ1-5, with D perhaps matching TRBD1 (5 bases). CDR1 is KGHSH and CDR2 is LQKENI in the germline V gene. V was trimmed by 0 bases and J by 6 bases, leaving 12 bases between them. The CDR3 consists of 15 residues.

In this sample, this clone turned up once. V and J are TRBV7-9 and TRBJ2-1; D is unclear. Trimming removed 0 bases at V and 5 bases at J, with 2 bases between. This CDR3 is 12 amino acids long. Per the germline V gene, CDR1 is SEHNR and CDR2 is FQNEAQ (reference sequence). In DNA form, the CDR3 reads TGTGCCAGCAGCTTAGCCGACAATGAGCAGTTCTTC. The encoded protein is CASSLADNEQFF. The full variable domain, with the rest looked up from reference TRBV7-9 and TRBJ2-1, is DTGVSQNPRHKITKRGQNVTFRCDPISEHNRLYWYRQTLGQGPEFLTYFQNEAQLEKSRLLSDRFSAERPKGSFSTLEIQRTEQGDSAMYLCASSLADNEQFFGPGTRLTVL.